This is a list of T cell receptor beta chains from one sample in a study of patients and donors after allogeneic stem cell transplantation. TCRdb used MiXCR to reprocess the RT-PCR reads, holding one entry per CDR3 protein. The sample records about 960,000 distinct CDR3 sequences, 15% to 20% being singletons. The sequencing sample was made of blood, either unsorted or a sorted T cell fraction (not recorded which). These receptors all stem from a human donor who was either an allogeneic HSCT recipient or a stem cell or donor lymphocyte infusion donor (not recorded which). It is not recorded whose cells these are; they may come from a transplant donor. CDR3s include the opening cysteine and the closing phenylalanine or tryptophan. D genes are given only for firm matches. Part of the rows lack a size; the others show once, few, many or a class for expanded clones.

d_gene | abundance | j_gene | v_gene | CDR3aa | CDR3nt
NA | few | TRBJ2-1 | TRBV5-6 | CASRLGAPYNEQFF | TGTGCCAGCCGGCTTGGGGCCCCCTACAATGAGCAGTTCTTC
NA | few | TRBJ2-5 | TRBV7-9 | CATWDGQETQYF | TGTGCCACCTGGGACGGTCAAGAGACCCAGTACTTC
NA | NA | TRBJ1-2 | TRBV5-6 | CASSQPGHSNYGYTF | TGTGCCAGCAGCCAACCGGGACATTCTAACTATGGCTACACCTTC
NA | few | TRBJ2-7 | TRBV6-6 | CASSLTPNEQYF | TGTGCCAGCAGCCTGACACCGAATGAGCAGTACTTC
TRBD2 | NA | TRBJ2-3 | TRBV4-2 | CASSQVARLAGRTDTQYF | TGTGCCAGCAGCCAAGTCGCTAGACTAGCGGGGCGCACAGATACGCAGTATTTT
TRBD2 | NA | TRBJ2-1 | TRBV10-3 | CAISDPTSGGDNEQFF | TGTGCCATCAGTGACCCGACTAGCGGGGGGGACAATGAGCAGTTCTTC
NA | few | TRBJ1-6 | TRBV4-1 | CASSQDWPPKLNSPLHF | TGCGCCAGCAGCCAAGATTGGCCCCCCAAATTGAATTCACCCCTCCACTTT
NA | NA | TRBJ2-3 | TRBV5-1 | CASSPPRGGTDTQYF | TGCGCCAGCAGCCCCCCGAGGGGTGGGACAGATACGCAGTATTTT
NA | few | TRBJ2-5 | TRBV20-1 | CSAPQLDSKETQYF | TGCAGTGCCCCTCAGCTGGACAGTAAGGAGACCCAGTACTTC
NA | NA | TRBJ2-3 | TRBV6-5 | CASSYSRELTHTQYF | TGTGCCAGCAGTTACAGTCGGGAGCTAACTCATACGCAGTATTTT
NA | few | TRBJ1-1 | TRBV5-1 | CASGSQKMNTEAFF | TGCGCCAGCGGGTCACAGAAAATGAACACTGAAGCTTTCTTT
NA | many | TRBJ1-2 | TRBV12-3/TRBV12-4 | CASRPTLYGYTF | TGTGCCAGCAGACCGACCCTGTATGGCTACACCTTC
NA | few | TRBJ1-3 | TRBV7-2 | CASSSEGFGGNTIYF | TGTGCCAGCAGCTCGGAGGGGTTTGGGGGAAACACCATATATTTT
TRBD1 | few | TRBJ1-5 | TRBV20-1 | CSAGDRLNQPQHF | TGCAGTGCCGGGGACAGGTTAAATCAGCCCCAGCATTTT
NA | few | TRBJ1-1 | TRBV6-5 | CASSYSKGTSFPTEAFF | TGTGCCAGCAGTTACTCGAAGGGCACCAGTTTCCCCACTGAAGCTTTCTTT
NA | NA | TRBJ1-3 | TRBV10-3 | CAISEWNSLVGNTIYF | TGTGCCATCAGTGAGTGGAACAGCCTAGTAGGGAACACCATATATTTT
NA | NA | TRBJ2-1 | TRBV5-1 | CASSFTAGTNSYNEQFF | TGCGCCAGCAGTTTCACCGCCGGGACAAACTCCTACAATGAGCAGTTCTTC
TRBD1 | NA | TRBJ2-2 | TRBV3-1 | CASSQHRGDVGELFF | TGTGCCAGCAGCCAACACAGGGGAGATGTCGGGGAGCTGTTTTTT
NA | many | TRBJ2-7 | TRBV4-1 | CASSQTYHVSYEQYF | TGCGCCAGCAGCCAAACTTACCACGTCTCCTACGAGCAGTACTTC
NA | NA | TRBJ2-3 | TRBV6-1 | CASSQARGATDTQYF | TGTGCCAGCAGTCAGGCTAGGGGGGCAACAGATACGCAGTATTTT
NA | few | TRBJ1-1 | TRBV11-2 | CASSPGAKRDEAFF | TGTGCCAGCAGCCCTGGGGCGAAGCGGGATGAAGCTTTCTTT
NA | NA | TRBJ1-1 | TRBV12-3/TRBV12-4 | CASSWSLGRGAFF | TGTGCCAGCAGCTGGTCCCTGGGGCGTGGAGCTTTCTTT
TRBD2 | few | TRBJ2-7 | TRBV5-6 | CASSRGTSGISYEQYF | TGTGCCAGCAGCCGTGGGACTAGCGGGATCTCCTACGAGCAGTACTTC
TRBD1 | once | TRBJ2-1 | TRBV27 | CASKKIRTGYNEQFF | TGTGCCAGCAAAAAAATACGGACAGGATACAATGAGCAGTTCTTC
TRBD1 | NA | TRBJ1-2 | TRBV12-3/TRBV12-4 | CASSQGQGVSSGYTF | TGTGCCAGCAGTCAAGGACAGGGGGTATCGAGTGGCTACACCTTC